These 14 T cell receptor beta chains came from one sample sequenced in a study of CD8+CD57+ T cells in acquired aplastic anemia. The authors sequenced patients whose flow cytometry had shown CD8+CD57+ cell expansion. The template used for profiling TCR beta VDJ and CDR3 was genomic DNA. TCRdb re-analysed the reads in MiXCR, keeping a single row per CDR3 protein. This table has some 200,000 distinct CDR3 sequences, approximately 48% appearing once. Sequencing was done on a sample of sorted CD4+, CD8+, or CD8+CD57+ T cells (not recorded which) from PBMCs. Every receptor here comes from a human donor with aplastic anemia.

The rearrangement joins TRBV10-3 to TRBJ1-1; 8 bases line up with TRBD1. This CDR3 spans 15 amino acids. The germline CDR1 and CDR2 sequences are ENHRY and SYGVKD. Trimming cost V 6 bases and J 2 bases; bases outside gene matches: 8. The CDR3 DNA reads TGTGCCATCAGGGACAGGGAGGAGGTTAACACTGAAGCTTTCTTT. Amino acids: CAIRDREEVNTEAFF.

J is TRBJ1-1 and V is TRBV3-1; D call uncertain. Trimming shortened V by 1 base and J by 1 base, and 7 bases separated the two germline ends. The CDR3 consists of 14 residues. Germline V lookup: CDR1 LGHDT, CDR2 YNNKEL (reference sequence). For the CDR3, the DNA is TGTGCCAGCAGCCAAGTGGCAGCGAACACTGAAGCTTTCTTT. This sequence encodes CASSQVAANTEAFF.

The rearrangement links TRBV19 to TRBJ1-1, with 8 bases fitting TRBD1. The germline V gene has CDR1 LNHDA and CDR2 SQIVND (reference sequence). The CDR3 runs 14 residues. J gave up 3 bases and V 4 bases, and 4 bases lay outside the gene matches. The CDR3 sequence: CASSRTGMDTEAFF. CDR3 nucleotide sequence: TGTGCCAGTAGTAGGACAGGGATGGACACTGAAGCTTTCTTT.

Comments on this clonotype: A read error may explain this, as a much larger clone is one base away. The chain recombines TRBV7-8 with TRBJ1-1, with D possibly TRBD1 on 5 matching bases. Germline V gene sequence: CDR1 SGHVS, CDR2 FQNEAQ. The CDR3 is 14 residues long. The CDR3 DNA reads TGTGCCAGCAGCACGAGACAGCTGAACACTGGAGCTTTCTTT. This codes for CASSTRQLNTGAFF.

The V and J genes are TRBV20-1 and TRBJ2-1; TRBD1 agrees at 8 bases. J gave up 12 bases and V 1 base, and 8 bases lay outside the gene matches. Germline CDR1 and CDR2: DFQATT and SNEGSKA (reference sequence). The CDR3 has 13 amino acids. CDR3 in DNA: TGCAGTGCTAGAGTCGGGCCCGGGACAGGGCAGTTCTTC. This codes for CSARVGPGTGQFF.

This clonotype was detected ten times or more. This chain uses TRBV7-2 with TRBJ2-1, with 12 bases aligning to TRBD2. The junction had 11 bases not matched to a gene; V was cut back by 4 bases and J by 4 bases. Germline lookup yields CDR1 SGHTA and CDR2 FQGNSA. The CDR3 is made up of 18 amino acids. The CDR3 sequence is CASSYARGTSGHYNEQFF. Here the CDR3 DNA reads TGTGCCAGCAGCTACGCGCGGGGGACTAGCGGGCATTACAATGAGCAGTTCTTC.

This clonotype was detected ten times or more. The chain combines TRBV5-6 with TRBJ1-3; 8 bases line up with TRBD1. The junction had 11 bases not matched to a gene; V was cut back by 6 bases and J by 0 bases. The germline gives CDR1 SGHDT, CDR2 YYEEEE. The CDR3 consists of 17 residues. The CDR3 reads CASTGFGQGISGNTIYF. CDR3 bases: TGTGCCAGCACAGGATTTGGACAGGGTATCTCTGGAAACACCATATATTTT.

The chain joins TRBV24-1 to TRBJ1-5; no clear D gene. The CDR3 runs to 15 residues. Germline values: CDR1 KGHDR, CDR2 SFDVKD. V dropped 4 bases and J dropped 6 bases, with 15 bases sitting between them. CDR3 region: CATSDPRTQVQPQHF. The CDR3 coding sequence is TGTGCCACCAGTGACCCTCGGACGCAGGTTCAGCCCCAGCATTTT.

The rearrangement joins TRBV12-3 or TRBV12-4 to TRBJ1-1; 7 bases match TRBD1. V gave up 5 bases and J gave up 7 bases; unmatched junction bases: 13. The CDR3 spans 15 residues. The CDR3 spells CASSPSWTGEYEAFF. The CDR3 DNA follows: TGTGCCAGCAGTCCTAGCTGGACAGGCGAGTATGAAGCTTTCTTT.

This clonotype was counted a single time. The DNA of the CDR3 is TGTGCCATCAGAGTAGCGGGAGAGGGTGAGCAGTTCTTC. Amino acids: CAIRVAGEGEQFF. The V call is TRBV10-3, the J call TRBJ2-1, with TRBD2 matching over 9 bases. V lost 6 bases and J lost 9; bases outside the gene matches: 6. The CDR3 has 13 residues. Per germline, CDR1 ENHRY and CDR2 SYGVKD.

The chain employs TRBV10-3 and TRBJ1-1; 10 bases align to TRBD1. The V segment lost 10 bases and the J segment 4 bases; nucleotides outside the gene matches: 12. Germline V gives CDR1 ENHRY, CDR2 SYGVKD. The CDR3 runs to 15 residues. The CDR3 protein is CATFPGTGVATEAFF. DNA of the CDR3: TGTGCCACCTTTCCCGGGACAGGGGTGGCCACTGAAGCTTTCTTT.

In its sample, this clonotype was seen once. J is TRBJ1-1 and V is TRBV7-2; possible D gene TRBD1, 6 bases. Trimming left V 4 bases short and J 5 bases short, with 14 bases between. The germline CDR1 and CDR2 sequences are SGHTA and FQGNSA. The CDR3 is made up of 14 amino acids. Here the CDR3 DNA reads TGTGCCAGCAGCTCAGCAACAGGGTATACTGAAGCTTTCTTT. Translated, it gives CASSSATGYTEAFF.

The rearrangement links TRBV20-1 to TRBJ1-1, with 11 bases lining up with TRBD1. The CDR3 contains 15 residues. Germline V gene data show CDR1 as DFQATT and CDR2 as SNEGSKA (reference sequence). The V and J ends lost 1 base and 4 bases, in that order; junction bases with no gene match: 5. The chain's CDR3 is CSARAGGTGGTEAFF. CDR3 nucleotide sequence: TGCAGTGCTAGAGCCGGAGGGACAGGGGGCACTGAAGCTTTCTTT.

The chain recombines TRBV10-2 with TRBJ1-5; 8 nucleotides align to TRBD1. With V trimmed by 4 bases and J by 1 base, 9 bases remained unmatched. The length of the CDR3 is 17 residues. The V gene's germline CDR1 is WSHSY and CDR2 SAAADI. The CDR3 region has the DNA TGCGCCAGCAGTGGCAGAACAGGGGGACAGAGCAATCAGCCCCAGCATTTT. This gives the protein CASSGRTGGQSNQPQHF.